The 15 T cell receptor beta chains below all came from one sample that was sequenced in a study of PD-1 blockade in mismatch repair-deficient tumors. Assay used: immunoSEQ multiplex PCR; TCRdb lists only in-frame clones, some missing. The data contain about 14,000 clones, 80% to 90% of them singletons. Sample time point: identical approximately eleven-day culture without peptide (control). No antigen has been assigned to these receptors. The specimen was cells cultured in vitro, collected from a patient treated with pembrolizumab. The receptor source for this set is an adult with mismatch repair-deficient cancer.

V and J are TRBV28 and TRBJ1-5; D gene unclear. This CDR3 contains 13 residues. Germline lookup yields CDR1 MDHEN and CDR2 SYDVKM. The V end was cut by 6 bases, the J end by 4 bases, with 10 bases between. The CDR3 DNA sequence: TGTGCCAGCAGCCAGGTTAGGAATCAGCCCCAGCATTTT. Protein: CASSQVRNQPQHF.

The CDR3, as DNA: TGTGCCAGCAGGGAACAGGGGGCCCGCTCTGGCTACACCTTC. Protein sequence: CASREQGARSGYTF. This chain joins TRBV2 and TRBJ1-2, with TRBD1 matching over 9 bases. The J segment lost 7 bases and the V segment lost 6 bases, leaving 9 bases of the junction unmatched. This CDR3 comprises 14 residues. Germline V gene lookup returns CDR1 SNHLY and CDR2 FYNNEI.

This sequence joins TRBV7-9 and TRBJ1-2; D might be TRBD1 (5 bases). Between the trimmed V and J ends, which lost 3 bases and 7 bases, there was a span of 21 bases. Looked up from germline, CDR1 is SEHNR and CDR2 is FQNEAQ (reference sequence). The CDR3 length is 16 residues. The CDR3 is CASSFWGRRPSRGYTF. The CDR3 DNA is TGTGCCAGCAGCTTCTGGGGCCGTAGACCATCCCGTGGCTACACCTTC.

This clone was seen only a few times. V is TRBV28 and J is TRBJ1-4; D may be TRBD1 (5 bases). The CDR3 has 14 amino acids. Germline V gives CDR1 MDHEN, CDR2 SYDVKM. Trimming removed 6 bases at V and 0 bases at J, with 8 bases between. The CDR3 bases are TGTGCCAGCAGGAGGGGACCAACTAATGAAAAACTGTTTTTT. Amino acids: CASRRGPTNEKLFF.

The chain couples TRBV9 to TRBJ2-7; 7 nucleotides match TRBD2. J lost 3 bases, V lost 0 bases, and 3 bases had no gene match. CDR1 and CDR2 from the germline V gene are SGDLS and YYNGEE. The CDR3 consists of 14 residues. The CDR3 coding sequence is TGTGCCAGCAGCGTAGACGGGAGGTTCTACGAGCAGTACTTC. It is translated as CASSVDGRFYEQYF.

The CDR3 loop reads CASSPRMATGELFF. CDR3 nucleotides: TGTGCCAGCTCACCACGGATGGCGACCGGGGAGCTGTTTTTT. This chain connects TRBV18 to TRBJ2-2, with no clear D. The CDR3 covers 14 residues. Germline CDR1 is KGHSH and CDR2 is LQKENI. V was pared by 1 base and J by 5 bases, with 8 bases between.

This chain links TRBV19 with TRBJ1-1; D gene uncertain. V dropped 0 bases and J dropped 4 bases, with 18 bases sitting between them. Germline CDR1 and CDR2: LNHDA and SQIVND (reference sequence). This CDR3 has 17 residues. Here the CDR3 reads CASSIDPSRGGGTEAFF. The CDR3 DNA reads TGTGCCAGTAGTATAGATCCGTCTCGCGGAGGCGGCACTGAAGCTTTCTTT.

This chain connects TRBV7-9 to TRBJ1-1; D is unclear. The V end lost 1 base, the J end lost 1 base, and 10 bases lay between the germline ends. CDR1 SEHNR and CDR2 FQNEAQ come from the germline V gene (reference sequence). This CDR3 is built from 15 residues. The CDR3 region is CASSLGPGSNTEAFF. CDR3 in DNA: TGTGCCAGCAGCTTAGGCCCAGGATCGAACACTGAAGCTTTCTTT.

V gene TRBV6-6 combines with J gene TRBJ1-1; maybe TRBD1 (6 bases). Germline V gene data show CDR1 as MNHNY and CDR2 as SVGAGI (reference sequence). Trimming took off 5 bases at V and 1 base at J, with 14 bases between the two ends. The CDR3 covers 15 residues. The CDR3 sequence is CASSEQSGQNTEAFF. The CDR3 bases are TGTGCCAGCAGTGAGCAATCGGGACAGAACACTGAAGCTTTCTTT.

The chain couples TRBV7-2 to TRBJ1-1; TRBD1 matches 7 bases. The V and J ends lost 5 bases and 4 bases, in that order; junction bases with no gene match: 7. CDR1 is SGHTA and CDR2 is FQGNSA in the germline V gene. The length of the CDR3 is 14 residues. The CDR3 nucleotides read TGTGCCAGCAGCGGGCAGGGGGGTTTCACTGAAGCTTTCTTT. Amino acids: CASSGQGGFTEAFF.

The V and J genes are TRBV5-1 and TRBJ1-6; the D gene is possibly TRBD1 (5 bases). V was shortened by 4 bases and J by 0 bases, with 11 bases between the two germline ends. Germline V gives CDR1 SGHRS, CDR2 YFSETQ. This CDR3 has 16 amino acids. CDR3: CASSTRQSSYNSPLHF. CDR3 bases: TGCGCCAGCAGCACCCGACAGAGCTCCTATAATTCACCCCTCCACTTT.

This clone was picked up one time. This sequence joins TRBV5-1 and TRBJ2-3; 7 bases fit TRBD2. The CDR3 sequence is 16 residues long. V gave up 1 base and J gave up 2 bases; unmatched junction bases: 7. CDR1 and CDR2 (germline): SGHRS, YFSETQ. CDR3 region: CASSLTPSGLTDTQYF. CDR3 bases: TGCGCCAGCAGCTTGACCCCTAGCGGACTCACAGATACGCAGTATTTT.

V and J are TRBV7-7 and TRBJ2-2; 9 bases align to TRBD2. V lost 3 bases and J lost 3; bases outside the gene matches: 8. The germline gives CDR1 SSHAT, CDR2 FNYEAQ (reference sequence). The CDR3 is 17 residues long. CDR3 region: CASSLVVAGADTGELFF. The DNA of the CDR3 is TGTGCCAGCAGCTTGGTGGTAGCGGGAGCTGACACCGGGGAGCTGTTTTTT. The complete variable domain, with remaining parts taken from reference TRBV7-7 and TRBJ2-2, reads GAGVSQSPRYKVTKRGQDVTLRCDPISSHATLYWYQQALGQGPEFLTYFNYEAQPDKSGLPSDRFSAERPEGSISTLTIQRTEQRDSAMYRCASSLVVAGADTGELFFGEGSRLTVL.

This clone was recorded only once. The rearrangement uses TRBV27 and TRBJ2-5; D ambiguous. Germline CDR1 and CDR2: MNHEY and SMNVEV (reference sequence). The V and J ends lost 5 bases and 5 bases respectively, with 12 bases between them. The CDR3 contains 13 residues. This CDR3 is CASSQMIHETQYF. CDR3 in DNA: TGTGCCAGCAGTCAGATGATCCACGAGACCCAGTACTTC.

This clone occurred a few times. The chain recombines TRBV7-3 with TRBJ2-7; D not resolved. CDR3 length: 14 residues. The V gene's germline CDR1 is SGHTA and CDR2 FQGTGA. Trimming removed 0 bases from V and 1 base from J, with 7 bases in between. For the CDR3, the DNA is TGTGCCAGCAGCTTAACCCCCCTTTCCTACGAGCAGTACTTC. Translation: CASSLTPLSYEQYF.